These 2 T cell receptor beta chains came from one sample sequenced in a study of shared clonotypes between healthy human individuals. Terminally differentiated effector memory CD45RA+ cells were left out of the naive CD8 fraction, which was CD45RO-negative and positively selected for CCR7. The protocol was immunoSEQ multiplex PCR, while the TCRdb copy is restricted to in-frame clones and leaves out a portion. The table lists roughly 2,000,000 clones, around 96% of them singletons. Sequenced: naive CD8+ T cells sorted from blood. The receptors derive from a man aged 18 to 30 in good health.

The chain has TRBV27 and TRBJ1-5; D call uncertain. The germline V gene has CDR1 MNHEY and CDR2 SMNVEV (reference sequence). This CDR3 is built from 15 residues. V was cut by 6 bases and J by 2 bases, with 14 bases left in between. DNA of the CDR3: TGTGCCAGCAGCCACGGTAAGGCTGGCAATCAGCCCCAGCATTTT. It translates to CASSHGKAGNQPQHF.

For the CDR3, the DNA is TGTGCCAGCAGCTTGGTCGGCGGAGCACCCCTCCACTTT. The encoded protein is CASSLVGGAPLHF. The chain links TRBV5-8 to TRBJ1-6; D is unclear. V lost 0 bases to trimming and J lost 11 bases, with 9 bases between them. CDR3 length: 13 residues. CDR1 is SGHTS and CDR2 is YDEGEE in the germline V gene.